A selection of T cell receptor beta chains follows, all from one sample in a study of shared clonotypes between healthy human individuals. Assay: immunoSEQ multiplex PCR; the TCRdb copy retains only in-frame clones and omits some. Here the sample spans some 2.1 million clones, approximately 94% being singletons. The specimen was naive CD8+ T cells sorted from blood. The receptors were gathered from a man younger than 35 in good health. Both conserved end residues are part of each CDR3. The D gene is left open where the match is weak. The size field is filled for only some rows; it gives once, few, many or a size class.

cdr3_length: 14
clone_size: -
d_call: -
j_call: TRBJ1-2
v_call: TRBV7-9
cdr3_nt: TGTGCCAGCAGCTTAGGTACAGGGTACTATGGCTACACCTTC
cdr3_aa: CASSLGTGYYGYTF

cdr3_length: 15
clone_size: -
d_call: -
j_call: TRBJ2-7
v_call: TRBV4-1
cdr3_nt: TGCGCCAGCAGCCAAGATGACACGAACTCCTACGAGCAGTACTTC
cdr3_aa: CASSQDDTNSYEQYF

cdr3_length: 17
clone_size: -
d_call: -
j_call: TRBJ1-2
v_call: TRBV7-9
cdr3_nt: TGTGCCAGCAGCTTAGGGCAGGGTACCCCAACTAACTATGGCTACACCTTC
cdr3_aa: CASSLGQGTPTNYGYTF

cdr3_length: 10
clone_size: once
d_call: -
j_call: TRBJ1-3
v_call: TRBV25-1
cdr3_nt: TGTGCCAGCAGTGGGACGCTTATTGGTTTT
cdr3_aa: CASSGTLIGF

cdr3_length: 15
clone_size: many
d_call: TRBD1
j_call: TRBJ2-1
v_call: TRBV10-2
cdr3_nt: TGCGCCAGCAGTGAGGACTACAGGGGATTCAATGAGCAGTTCTTC
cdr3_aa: CASSEDYRGFNEQFF

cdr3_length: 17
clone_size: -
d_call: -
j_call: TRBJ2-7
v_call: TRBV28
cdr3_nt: TGTGCCAGCAGCCCCAAGGGGACTAGGGGGCGATCCTACGAGCAGTACTTC
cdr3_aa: CASSPKGTRGRSYEQYF

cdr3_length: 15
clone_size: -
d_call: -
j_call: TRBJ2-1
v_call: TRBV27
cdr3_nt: TGTGCCAGCAGTTTATTGGGGGAGGGGGACAATGAGCAGTTCTTC
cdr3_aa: CASSLLGEGDNEQFF

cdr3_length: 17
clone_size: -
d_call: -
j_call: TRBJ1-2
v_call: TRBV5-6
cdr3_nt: TGTGCCAGCAGCCCCTCCGGGGTCCCAAACTGGGACTATGGCTACACCTTC
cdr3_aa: CASSPSGVPNWDYGYTF

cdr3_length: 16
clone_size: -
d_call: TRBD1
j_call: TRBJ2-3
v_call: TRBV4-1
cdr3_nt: TGCGCCAGCAGCCAAGTTCTCACAGGGGGTACAGATACGCAGTATTTT
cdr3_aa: CASSQVLTGGTDTQYF

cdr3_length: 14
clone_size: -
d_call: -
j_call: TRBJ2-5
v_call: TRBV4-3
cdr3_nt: TGCGCCAGCAGCCAAGGGTATCACCAAGAGACCCAGTACTTC
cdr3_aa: CASSQGYHQETQYF

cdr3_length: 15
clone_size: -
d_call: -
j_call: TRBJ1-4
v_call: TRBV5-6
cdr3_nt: TGTGCCAGCAGCGGCCAGGGATGGGCTAATGAAAAACTGTTTTTT
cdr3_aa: CASSGQGWANEKLFF

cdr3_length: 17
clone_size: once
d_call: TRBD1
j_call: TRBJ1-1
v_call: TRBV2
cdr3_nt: TGTGCCAGCAGAGACACCGGCCGGACAGGCGCGAACACTGAAGCTTTCTTT
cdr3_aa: CASRDTGRTGANTEAFF

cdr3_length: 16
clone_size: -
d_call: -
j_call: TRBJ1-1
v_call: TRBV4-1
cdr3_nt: TGCGCCAGCAGCCAAGATAAGGTCGGTTTGAACACTGAAGCTTTCTTT
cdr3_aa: CASSQDKVGLNTEAFF

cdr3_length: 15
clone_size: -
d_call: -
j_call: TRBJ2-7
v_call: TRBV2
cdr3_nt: TGTGCCAGCAGTGATTGGTCAGGGCCGACCTACGAGCAGTACTTC
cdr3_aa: CASSDWSGPTYEQYF

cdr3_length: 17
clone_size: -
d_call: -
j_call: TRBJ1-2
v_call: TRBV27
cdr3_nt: TGTGCCAGCAGTCCCATAGGGCCCCAGCCCCACAACTATGGCTACACCTTC
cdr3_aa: CASSPIGPQPHNYGYTF

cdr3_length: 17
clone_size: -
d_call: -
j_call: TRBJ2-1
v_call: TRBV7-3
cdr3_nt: TGTGCCAGCAGCTTAATAGGGGACGGGGGAGGTCGGAATGAGCAGTTCTTC
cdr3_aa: CASSLIGDGGGRNEQFF

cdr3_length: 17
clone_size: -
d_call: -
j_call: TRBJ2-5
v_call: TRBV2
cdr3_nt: TGTGCCAGCAGTGCTAGAAGCACGGGGGTATCACAAGAGACCCAGTACTTC
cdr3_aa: CASSARSTGVSQETQYF

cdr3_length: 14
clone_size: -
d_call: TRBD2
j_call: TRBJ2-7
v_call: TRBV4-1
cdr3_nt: TGCGCCAGCTCTCTACTAGCGGATTCCTACGAGCAGTACTTC
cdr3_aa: CASSLLADSYEQYF

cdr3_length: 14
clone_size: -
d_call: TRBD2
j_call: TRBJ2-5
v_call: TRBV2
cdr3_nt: TGTGCCACCAGACTAGCGGGGGACCAAGAGACCCAGTACTTC
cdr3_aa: CATRLAGDQETQYF

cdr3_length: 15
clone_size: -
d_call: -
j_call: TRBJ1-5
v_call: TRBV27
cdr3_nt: TGTGCCAGCAGTTTATCGGGGCAGCGCAATCAGCCCCAGCATTTT
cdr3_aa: CASSLSGQRNQPQHF

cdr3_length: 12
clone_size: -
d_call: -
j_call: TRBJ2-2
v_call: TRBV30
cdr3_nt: TGTGCCTGGAGTAGTGGGACCGGGGAGCTGTTTTTT
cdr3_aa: CAWSSGTGELFF

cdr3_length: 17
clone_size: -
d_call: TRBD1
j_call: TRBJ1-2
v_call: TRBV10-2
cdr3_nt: TGCGCCAGCAGTGAGCTTGGGACAGTCCAATTTAACTATGGCTACACCTTC
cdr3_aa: CASSELGTVQFNYGYTF

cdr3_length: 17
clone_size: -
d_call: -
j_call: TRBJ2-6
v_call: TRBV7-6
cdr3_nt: TGTGCCAGCAGCTTAGAAACAGTTATCTCTGGGGCCAACGTCCTGACTTTC
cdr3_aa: CASSLETVISGANVLTF

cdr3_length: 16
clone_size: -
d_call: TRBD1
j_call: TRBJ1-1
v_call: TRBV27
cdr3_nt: TGTGCCAGCAGTTTATCGTTTGGGACAGGGAACACTGAAGCTTTCTTT
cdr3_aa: CASSLSFGTGNTEAFF

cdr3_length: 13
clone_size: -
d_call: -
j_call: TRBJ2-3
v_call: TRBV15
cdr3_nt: TGTGCCACCGGGGACTTGTTCACAGATACGCAGTATTTT
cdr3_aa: CATGDLFTDTQYF

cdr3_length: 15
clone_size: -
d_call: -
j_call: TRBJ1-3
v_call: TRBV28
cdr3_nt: TGTGCCAGCAGTTTCCAGCCAGGGTCGGAGGACACCATATATTTT
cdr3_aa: CASSFQPGSEDTIYF

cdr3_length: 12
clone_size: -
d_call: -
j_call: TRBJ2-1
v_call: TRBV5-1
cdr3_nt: TGCGCCAGCAAACTGGGCGGCAATGAGCAGTTCTTC
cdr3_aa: CASKLGGNEQFF